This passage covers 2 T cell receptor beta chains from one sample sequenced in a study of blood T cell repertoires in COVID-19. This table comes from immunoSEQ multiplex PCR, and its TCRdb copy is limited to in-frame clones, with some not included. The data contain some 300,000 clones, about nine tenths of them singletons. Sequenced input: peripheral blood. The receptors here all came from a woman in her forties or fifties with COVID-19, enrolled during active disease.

The CDR3, as DNA: TGTGCCAGTAGTATAGGGTCCCCCGGGACAGGCAATGAGCAGTTCTTC. Amino acids: CASSIGSPGTGNEQFF. The V and J genes are TRBV19 and TRBJ2-1; 8 bases are a match to TRBD1. CDR1 and CDR2 from the germline V gene are LNHDA and SQIVND (reference sequence). With V trimmed by 1 base and J by 6 bases, 8 bases remained unmatched. The CDR3 length is 16 residues. Filled out from reference TRBV19 and TRBJ2-1, the complete variable domain reads DGGITQSPKYLFRKEGQNVTLSCEQNLNHDAMYWYRQDPGQGLRLIYYSQIVNDFQKGDIAEGYSVSREKKESFPLTVTSAQKNPTAFYLCASSIGSPGTGNEQFFGPGTRLTVL.

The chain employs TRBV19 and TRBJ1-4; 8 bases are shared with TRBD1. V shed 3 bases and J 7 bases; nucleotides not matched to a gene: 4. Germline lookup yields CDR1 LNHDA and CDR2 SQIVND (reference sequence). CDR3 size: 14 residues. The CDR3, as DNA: TGTGCCAGTAGTATGGACAGGGCGACTGAAAAACTGTTTTTT. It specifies CASSMDRATEKLFF.